The TCR beta chain under discussion was sequenced for a study of T cells in Graves' hyperthyroidism and ophthalmopathy. Turning to the study itself: Any treatment followed the collection of peripheral blood at initial diagnosis. Study-wide results and limits: Before onset, ophthalmopathy was predicted by the model a median around 6.5 months earlier.

Germline-derived CDR1 and CDR2 are LNHDA and SQIVND (reference sequence). The CDR3 length is 15 residues. V lost 6 bases to trimming and J lost 2 bases, with 15 bases between them. Each diagnosis drew on symptoms, thyroxine, TRAb, thyroid ultrasound and orbital computed tomography findings. This clonotype was observed at least ten times. Its antigen is currently unknown. RNA transcripts were the template for amplifying TCR beta CDR3 regions. Primed by the HTBI set, a first-round RT-PCR was run on the TCR CDR3. MiXCR, run by TCRdb on the multiplex PCR reads, gives a single entry per CDR3 protein. Of around 500,000 distinct CDR3 sequences in the sample, roughly 16% were seen once.

The sequencing input was blood. This sequence was found in a woman under 40 with Graves' ophthalmopathy. The rearrangement uses TRBV19 and TRBJ2-3, with D possibly matching TRBD1 (6 bases). The CDR3 reads CASRDKGTHTDTQYF. The CDR3 nucleotides are TGTGCCAGTAGGGACAAGGGGACACACACAGATACGCAGTATTTT. Together with reference TRBV19 and TRBJ2-3, the CDR3 gives the full variable domain: DGGITQSPKYLFRKEGQNVTLSCEQNLNHDAMYWYRQDPGQGLRLIYYSQIVNDFQKGDIAEGYSVSREKKESFPLTVTSAQKNPTAFYLCASRDKGTHTDTQYFGPGTRLTVL.